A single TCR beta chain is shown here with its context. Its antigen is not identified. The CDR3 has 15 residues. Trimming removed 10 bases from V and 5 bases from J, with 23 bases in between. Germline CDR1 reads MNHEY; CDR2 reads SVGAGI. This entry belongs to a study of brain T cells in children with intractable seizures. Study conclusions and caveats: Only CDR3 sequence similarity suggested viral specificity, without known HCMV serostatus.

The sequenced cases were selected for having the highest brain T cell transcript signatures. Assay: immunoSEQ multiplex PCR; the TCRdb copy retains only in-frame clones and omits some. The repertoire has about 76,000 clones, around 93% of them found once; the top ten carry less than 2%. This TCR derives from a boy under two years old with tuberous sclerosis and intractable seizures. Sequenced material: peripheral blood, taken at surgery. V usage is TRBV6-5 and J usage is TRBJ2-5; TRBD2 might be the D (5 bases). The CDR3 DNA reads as TGTGCCACGACAAAACTCACGGGAAATCTTGAGACCCAGTACTTC. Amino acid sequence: CATTKLTGNLETQYF.